This T cell receptor (beta chain) was found in a study of blood T cell repertoires in COVID-19 (dated by TCRdb to the early 2020s). As for the study more broadly: Samples covering the acute and convalescent phases of COVID-19 were provided by collaborators in the United States, Italy and Spain. The material from the prospective study consisted of cDNA or gDNA derived from T cells, B-cell-depleted T cells, or PBMCs. Deeply sampled blood TCRbeta repertoires from subjects exposed to, actively infected with, or recovered from COVID-19 were included in the dataset. A freely available public database, intended as a resource for researchers studying the immune response to SARS-CoV-2, is where the repertoires were released. The samples were drawn from the first 160 participants of the ongoing ImmuneRACE study and from about 1,200 subjects provided by 6 global collaborators. Nearly every sample came with metadata listing a de-identified subject ID, COVID-19 status, age in years and sex. Where available, HLA class I and class II types were obtained from metadata supplied by the sample provider rather than from assay-based typing. Study-wide conclusions, independent of this receptor: The quantity of clinical and demographic metadata differed by source and by participant and was supplied without curation.

Notes on this clone: No cognate antigen has been identified for it. No base quality values were provided; no much bigger clone lies one nucleotide off.

Enrolling through a virtual design, the prospective study's participants ranged in age from roughly 18 to 89 years and lived across around 25 United States geographic areas. To assign participants to cohorts, the prospective study relied on clinical history that participants themselves reported in a screening survey and a study questionnaire. In the prospective study, mobile phlebotomists collected whole blood, serum and a nasopharyngeal or oropharyngeal swab from each participant. Prospective study participants could optionally give additional blood draws and questionnaires over an approximately two-month period. Blood samples from the prospective study were shipped frozen or at room temperature prior to DNA extraction. TCRbeta CDR3 regions were amplified from genomic DNA using the immunoSEQ Assay, a bias-controlled multiplex PCR. Turning to the authors' computational methods: Nucleated cell counts per sample were estimated from amplification of reference gene primers within the assay. Sequence reads were collapsed and filtered to measure the absolute abundance of every unique TCRbeta CDR3 rearrangement. For each sample, productive Simpson clonality was calculated as the square root of Simpson's diversity index across productive rearrangements. Held by TCRdb, this immuneACCESS table contains in-frame sequences only and omits some clones. Under half of the omission traces to an unresolved V gene where checked; the cause of the rest is unknown. V, J and clone size are taken as reported in that table, and D and trimming were inferred from the DNA itself. The sample includes about 270,000 clones, with roughly 93% observed a single time. The ten largest clones take up about 2% of the sample.

A distance of 6 bases separates the germline ends of V and J, which lose 0 bases and 8 bases respectively. CDR1 and CDR2, looked up from the germline V gene, are SGHDT and YYEEEE. Reading from cysteine to phenylalanine, the CDR3 counts 13 amino acids. CDR3 DNA is the only sequence kept; it has 39 bases, read in frame from the first base. The V and J genes are TRBV5-6 and TRBJ1-6, with the D gene call left open. Sequenced: PBMCs or T cells enriched from blood (not recorded which). The clonotype originates from a woman aged 40 to 55 with acute COVID-19. The CDR3 corresponds to CASSLDTYSPLHF. At the DNA level, the sequence is TGTGCCAGCAGCTTGGACACGTATTCACCCCTCCACTTT. The full variable domain, completed from the reference TRBV5-6 and TRBJ1-6 proteins outside the CDR3, reads DAGVTQSPTHLIKTRGQQVTLRCSPKSGHDTVSWYQQALGQGPQFIFQYYEEEERQRGNFPDRFSGHQFPNYSSELNVNALLLGDSALYLCASSLDTYSPLHFGNGTRLTVT.